This T cell receptor (beta chain) was recovered during a study of beta chain features in type 1 diabetes. About the research overall: Sorted cell examination encompassed roughly 110,000,000 cells across all samples.

Sequenced material consisted of expressed TCRB transcripts (all of the isolated RNA was reverse transcribed). Generated by immunoSEQ multiplex PCR, the TCRdb table keeps only in-frame clones and is missing some. The table lists about 150,000 clones, around 10% of them singletons. This CDR3 region has 13 residues. Germline CDR1 is SQVTM and CDR2 is ANQGSEA. Between the trimmed V and J ends, which lost 6 bases and 6 bases, there was a span of 15 bases. In its sample, this clone was seen a few times. Other DNA sequences in this specimen translate into the identical CDR3. The sequenced material came from central memory CD4+ T cells from blood. This receptor was identified in a young man in good health. J is TRBJ1-5 and V is TRBV29-1; D is possibly TRBD1 (6 bases). Here the CDR3 DNA reads TGCAGCGTCGGGGGGCAGGGCGGTCAGCCCCAGCATTTT. Translation gives CSVGGQGGQPQHF.